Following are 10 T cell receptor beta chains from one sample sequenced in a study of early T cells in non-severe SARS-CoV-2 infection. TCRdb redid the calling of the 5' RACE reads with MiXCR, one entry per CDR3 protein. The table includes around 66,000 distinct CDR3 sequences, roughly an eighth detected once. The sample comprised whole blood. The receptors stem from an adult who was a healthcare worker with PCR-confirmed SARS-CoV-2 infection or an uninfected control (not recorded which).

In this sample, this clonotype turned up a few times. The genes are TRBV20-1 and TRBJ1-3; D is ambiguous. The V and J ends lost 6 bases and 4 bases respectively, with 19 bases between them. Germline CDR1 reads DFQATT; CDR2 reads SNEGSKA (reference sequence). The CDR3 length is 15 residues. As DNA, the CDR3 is TGCAGTGCCCTCTCTCTCCTTGACTCAGGAAACACCATATATTTT. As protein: CSALSLLDSGNTIYF.

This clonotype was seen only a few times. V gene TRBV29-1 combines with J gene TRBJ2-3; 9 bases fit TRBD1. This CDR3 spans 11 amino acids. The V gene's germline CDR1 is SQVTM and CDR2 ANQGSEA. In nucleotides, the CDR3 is TGCAGTACAGGGGGCGCAGATACGCAGTATTTT. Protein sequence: CSTGGADTQYF.

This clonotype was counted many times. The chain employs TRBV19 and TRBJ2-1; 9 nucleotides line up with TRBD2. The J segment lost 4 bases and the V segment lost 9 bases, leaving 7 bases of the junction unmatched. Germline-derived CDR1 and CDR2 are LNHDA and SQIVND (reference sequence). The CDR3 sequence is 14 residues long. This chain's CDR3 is CASSGTSYYNEQFF. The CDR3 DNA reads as TGTGCCAGCTCCGGGACTAGCTATTACAATGAGCAGTTCTTC.

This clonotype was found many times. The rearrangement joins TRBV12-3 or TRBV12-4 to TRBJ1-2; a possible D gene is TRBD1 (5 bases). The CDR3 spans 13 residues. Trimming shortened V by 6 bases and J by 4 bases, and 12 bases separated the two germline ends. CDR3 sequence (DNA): TGTGCCAGCAGCCTGGGCGGGGGCTATGGCTACACCTTC. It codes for CASSLGGGYGYTF.

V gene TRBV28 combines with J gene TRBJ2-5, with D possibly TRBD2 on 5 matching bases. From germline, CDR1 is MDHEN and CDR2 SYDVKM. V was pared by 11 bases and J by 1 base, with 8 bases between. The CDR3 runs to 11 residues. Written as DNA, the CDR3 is TGTGCCGCGGGCAGCCAAGAGACCCAGTACTTC. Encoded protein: CAAGSQETQYF. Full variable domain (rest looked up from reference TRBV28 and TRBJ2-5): DVKVTQSSRYLVKRTGEKVFLECVQDMDHENMFWYRQDPGLGLRLIYFSYDVKMKEKGDIPEGYSVSREKKERFSLILESASTNQTSMYLCAAGSQETQYFGPGTRLLVL.

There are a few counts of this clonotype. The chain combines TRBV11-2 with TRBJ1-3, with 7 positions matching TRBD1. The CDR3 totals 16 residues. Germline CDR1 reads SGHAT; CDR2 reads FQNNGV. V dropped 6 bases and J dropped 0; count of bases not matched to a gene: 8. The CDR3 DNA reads TGTGCCAGCAGGGAGGACAGGCTTCGCTCTGGAAACACCATATATTTT. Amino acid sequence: CASREDRLRSGNTIYF.

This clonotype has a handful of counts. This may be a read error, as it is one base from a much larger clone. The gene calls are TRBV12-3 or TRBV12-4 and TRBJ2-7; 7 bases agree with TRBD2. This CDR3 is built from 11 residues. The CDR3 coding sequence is TGTGCCAGCAGTAGGGACTACAAGCAGTACTTC. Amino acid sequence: CASSRDYKQYF.

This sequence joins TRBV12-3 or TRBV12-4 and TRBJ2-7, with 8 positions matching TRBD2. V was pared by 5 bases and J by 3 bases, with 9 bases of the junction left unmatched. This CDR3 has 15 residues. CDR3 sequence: CASSTSSGGDYEQYF. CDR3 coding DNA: TGTGCCAGCAGTACCTCTTCGGGGGGGGACTACGAGCAGTACTTC.

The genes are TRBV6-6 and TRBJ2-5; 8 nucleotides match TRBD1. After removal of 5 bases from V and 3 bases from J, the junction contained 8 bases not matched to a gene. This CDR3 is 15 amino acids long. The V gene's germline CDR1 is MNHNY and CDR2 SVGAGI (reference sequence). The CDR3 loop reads CASSNRGSWEETQYF. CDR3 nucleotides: TGTGCCAGCAGTAACAGGGGGAGTTGGGAAGAGACCCAGTACTTC.

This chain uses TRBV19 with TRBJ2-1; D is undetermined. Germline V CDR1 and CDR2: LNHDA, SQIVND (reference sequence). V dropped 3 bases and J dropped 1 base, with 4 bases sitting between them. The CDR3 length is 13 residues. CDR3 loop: CASSISSYNEQFF. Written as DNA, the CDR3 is TGTGCCAGTAGTATCTCGTCCTACAATGAGCAGTTCTTC.